The 27 T cell receptor beta chains below were found in one sample sequenced in a study of cytomegalovirus exposure and HLA in healthy donors listed by TCRdb under 2017. Receptor amplification or capture employed the immunoSEQ multiplex PCR assay. A mixture of 60 forward primers for TCR Vbeta segments and 13 reverse primers for TCR Jbeta segments was used in the multiplex PCR. TCRdb stores this immuneACCESS table with in-frame sequences only. Part of the clones is absent; in the studies checked, under half of the shortfall reflects unresolved V genes, and no reason is known for the rest. The sample table records 90,000 to 100,000 clones; roughly 70% of these occur just once. Under 2% of the sample rests with the top ten. Material for sequencing was PBMCs. These receptors all come from a male donor in good health and CMV-seronegative.

The chain has TRBV4-2 and TRBJ2-2; tentative D call: TRBD2 (6 bases). The CDR3 length is 16 residues. V shed 5 bases and J shed 0 bases, with 13 bases lying between them. Germline V gives CDR1 LGHNA, CDR2 YNFKEQ. CDR3 sequence reads: CASSALGLTNTGELFF. The CDR3 bases are TGTGCCAGCAGCGCGTTGGGACTTACGAACACCGGGGAGCTGTTTTTT.

This chain joins TRBV10-3 and TRBJ2-5, with 9 bases fitting TRBD1. V lost 6 bases and J lost 2; bases outside the gene matches: 4. The length of the CDR3 is 14 residues. Germline assignment: CDR1 ENHRY and CDR2 SYGVKD. The CDR3 region is CAIRRQGVQETQYF. DNA of the CDR3: TGTGCCATCAGGAGACAGGGGGTTCAAGAGACCCAGTACTTC.

The chain uses TRBV7-9 and TRBJ2-7; 8 positions agree with TRBD2. Trimming took 4 bases from V and 0 from J; bases not matched to a gene: 5. This CDR3 region has 15 residues. Germline CDR1 and CDR2: SEHNR and FQNEAQ (reference sequence). The CDR3: CASSSRGGSSYEQYF. DNA for the CDR3: TGTGCCAGCAGCTCCCGGGGGGGTAGCTCCTACGAGCAGTACTTC.

The chain couples TRBV29-1 to TRBJ1-1, with 9 bases aligning to TRBD1. The CDR3 contains 11 residues. Germline-derived CDR1 and CDR2 are SQVTM and ANQGSEA. V gave up 6 bases and J gave up 11 bases; unmatched junction bases: 7. CDR3 DNA sequence: TGCAGCGTAGGACAGGGGTGGAGTGCTTTCTTT. This translates into CSVGQGWSAFF.

Details on this clone: Other DNA sequences within the sample encode an identical CDR3. CDR3 in amino acids: CASRGDIHLSNQPQHF. The CDR3 nucleotides are TGTGCCAGCAGAGGGGACATTCACCTTAGCAATCAGCCCCAGCATTTT. V usage is TRBV2 and J usage is TRBJ1-5; D is possibly TRBD1 (6 bases). V was cut by 6 bases and J by 0 bases, with 15 bases left in between. This CDR3 has 16 amino acids. Germline CDR1 SNHLY, CDR2 FYNNEI. Full variable domain (remainder filled in from reference TRBV2 and TRBJ1-5): EPEVTQTPSHQVTQMGQEVILRCVPISNHLYFYWYRQILGQKVEFLVSFYNNEISEKSEIFDDQFSVERPDGSNFTLKIRSTKLEDSAMYFCASRGDIHLSNQPQHFGDGTRLSIL.

The V call is TRBV5-8, the J call TRBJ2-5; D might be TRBD2 (5 bases). Looked up from germline, CDR1 is SGHTS and CDR2 is YDEGEE. This CDR3 is built from 14 residues. V was clipped by 4 bases and J by 5 bases, with 15 bases between them. The CDR3 DNA sequence: TGTGCCAGCAGCCCCGGTACCGGGAAGGAGACCCAGTACTTC. As protein: CASSPGTGKETQYF.

This clone was seen just once. The chain combines TRBV30 with TRBJ1-5; D is perhaps TRBD1 (6 bases). This CDR3 has 15 amino acids. CDR1 and CDR2 from the germline V gene are GTSNPN and SVGIG (reference sequence). The V and J ends lost 2 bases and 1 base respectively, with 12 bases between them. The DNA for the CDR3 is TGTGCCTGGAGTAGGGGGTCGAGGAGCAATCAGCCCCAGCATTTT. Its protein is CAWSRGSRSNQPQHF.

This rearrangement joins TRBV30 to TRBJ1-2; 9 nucleotides align to TRBD1. Unmatched junction bases numbered 3, after V lost 1 base and J lost 6 bases. Germline lookup yields CDR1 GTSNPN and CDR2 SVGIG (reference sequence). CDR3 length equals 13 residues. CDR3 residues: CAWSDRDRDGYTF. The CDR3 DNA follows: TGTGCCTGGAGTGACCGGGACAGGGATGGCTACACCTTC.

The chain combines TRBV27 with TRBJ1-5; a possible D gene is TRBD1 (5 bases). V lost 3 bases to trimming and J lost 7 bases, with 10 bases between them. Germline-derived CDR1 and CDR2 are MNHEY and SMNVEV (reference sequence). The CDR3 has 13 amino acids. The CDR3 region is CASSLQGRQPQHF. The DNA for the CDR3 is TGTGCCAGCAGTTTGCAGGGCCGGCAGCCCCAGCATTTT.

This sequence joins TRBV25-1 and TRBJ1-4; D is perhaps TRBD1 (6 bases). The CDR3 has 14 residues. Trimming cost V 4 bases and J 8 bases, with 14 bases left between them. Germline V gene data show CDR1 as MGHDK and CDR2 as SYGVNS. The CDR3 loop reads CASSAWGPGEKLFF. CDR3 nucleotides: TGTGCCAGCAGTGCGTGGGGGCCAGGGGAAAAACTGTTTTTT.

The rearrangement uses TRBV6-1 and TRBJ2-7, with no clear D. Trimming stripped 2 bases from V and 0 bases from J, with 5 bases between. This CDR3 region has 13 residues. CDR1 is MNHNS and CDR2 is SASEGT in the germline V gene. DNA for the CDR3: TGTGCCAGCAGTGAAAACGGCTCCTACGAGCAGTACTTC. The encoded protein is CASSENGSYEQYF.

The gene calls are TRBV6-5 and TRBJ2-1; 8 nucleotides align to TRBD1. The V gene end was trimmed by 7 bases and the J gene end by 3 bases; junction bases not matched to a gene: 8. Germline V gives CDR1 MNHEY, CDR2 SVGAGI. The CDR3 runs 15 residues. The CDR3, as DNA: TGTGCCAGCACCTATTCCGGGACAGGCTACAATGAGCAGTTCTTC. It codes for CASTYSGTGYNEQFF.

The rearrangement links TRBV5-1 to TRBJ2-7; D is perhaps TRBD2 (6 bases). Germline V gene data show CDR1 as SGHRS and CDR2 as YFSETQ. This CDR3 contains 13 residues. The V end was cut by 6 bases, the J end by 4 bases, with 14 bases between. The CDR3 here is CASTLGGVYEQYF. The DNA for the CDR3 is TGCGCCAGCACTCTGGGGGGAGTTTACGAGCAGTACTTC. Drawing the rest from reference TRBV5-1 and TRBJ2-7, the complete variable domain is KAGVTQTPRYLIKTRGQQVTLSCSPISGHRSVSWYQQTPGQGLQFLFEYFSETQRNKGNFPGRFSGRQFSNSRSEMNVSTLELGDSALYLCASTLGGVYEQYFGPGTRLTVT.

This chain uses TRBV30 with TRBJ2-7, with 8 nucleotides matching TRBD1. Germline V gene sequence: CDR1 GTSNPN, CDR2 SVGIG (reference sequence). Trimming cost V 4 bases and J 2 bases; bases outside gene matches: 7. CDR3 length: 14 residues. The CDR3 protein is CAWTKNRGTYEQYF. The CDR3 nucleotides read TGTGCCTGGACTAAGAACAGGGGGACCTACGAGCAGTACTTC.

The V and J genes are TRBV11-1 and TRBJ1-1; TRBD1 matches at 10 bases. V was pared by 5 bases and J by 0 bases, with 6 bases of the junction left unmatched. This CDR3 spans 16 amino acids. Germline CDR1 is SGHAT and CDR2 is FQDESV (reference sequence). The CDR3 DNA follows: TGTGCCAGCAGCGAGGGACAGGGGATATTGAACACTGAAGCTTTCTTT. Amino acids: CASSEGQGILNTEAFF.

The chain recombines TRBV7-8 with TRBJ2-3; 13 bases align to TRBD2. CDR3 length: 17 amino acids. CDR1 SGHVS and CDR2 FQNEAQ come from the germline V gene. After removal of 2 bases from V and 3 bases from J, the junction contained 5 bases not matched to a gene. The CDR3: CASSLRTSGSGTDTQYF. CDR3 DNA sequence: TGTGCCAGCAGCTTACGGACTAGCGGGAGTGGGACAGATACGCAGTATTTT.

V gene TRBV4-2 combines with J gene TRBJ2-7; 11 bases agree with TRBD2. The CDR3 is 19 amino acids. J was trimmed by 0 bases and V by 3 bases; bases with no gene match: 13. Germline V CDR1 and CDR2: LGHNA, YNFKEQ. The CDR3 bases are TGTGCCAGCAGCCACGGCGGGACTAGCGGAAGTTCAAACTCCTACGAGCAGTACTTC. This codes for CASSHGGTSGSSNSYEQYF.

This clone has a handful of counts. The V gene is TRBV5-6, the J gene TRBJ1-4; 9 bases line up with TRBD1. In germline, CDR1 is SGHDT, CDR2 YYEEEE. This CDR3 has 12 amino acids. V trimming: 4 bases; J trimming: 16 bases; junction bases outside the gene matches: 8. The CDR3 nucleotides are TGTGCCAGCAGCCTTTACCCGGGACAGGGGTTTTTT. Translation gives CASSLYPGQGFF.

This clone was picked up one time. The V call is TRBV6-4, the J call TRBJ2-1; D is unresolved. The CDR3 has 15 amino acids. The germline V gene has CDR1 MRHNA and CDR2 SNTAGT. Trimming took off 3 bases at V and 0 bases at J, with 9 bases between the two ends. CDR3 protein: CASSEIYGSYNEQFF. In nucleotides, the CDR3 is TGTGCCAGCAGTGAAATATACGGCTCCTACAATGAGCAGTTCTTC.

This rearrangement joins TRBV5-4 to TRBJ2-1, with D possibly matching TRBD2 (5 bases). From germline, CDR1 is SGHNT and CDR2 YYREEE (reference sequence). The CDR3 has 13 residues. Trimming left V 4 bases short and J 5 bases short, with 10 bases between. The CDR3 spells CASSPGSNNEQFF. The CDR3 coding sequence is TGTGCCAGCAGCCCGGGATCCAACAATGAGCAGTTCTTC.

This sequence joins TRBV5-1 and TRBJ2-7; D is possibly TRBD1 (5 bases). Germline loops: CDR1 SGHRS, CDR2 YFSETQ. Trimming left V 7 bases short and J 1 base short, with 15 bases between. The CDR3 is 14 residues long. The CDR3 coding sequence is TGCGCCAGCCGCGAGACAGCTGGGTCCTACGAGCAGTACTTC. Residues: CASRETAGSYEQYF.

This chain connects TRBV27 to TRBJ2-7; 8 nucleotides line up with TRBD2. The CDR3 sequence is 15 residues long. The germline V gene encodes CDR1 MNHEY and CDR2 SMNVEV (reference sequence). The junction had 6 bases not matched to a gene; V was cut back by 3 bases and J by 2 bases. CDR3 nucleotide sequence: TGTGCCAGCAGTTTCTCCCGGGGACTAGCCTACGAGCAGTACTTC. Encoded protein: CASSFSRGLAYEQYF.

The V gene is TRBV5-1, the J gene TRBJ2-7; 8 bases agree with TRBD2. Trimming at V came to 3 bases and at J to 0 bases, leaving 11 bases not matched to a gene. Germline V lookup: CDR1 SGHRS, CDR2 YFSETQ. This CDR3 comprises 17 residues. CDR3 sequence: CASSSPGGGRTSYEQYF. CDR3 nucleotides: TGCGCCAGCAGCTCCCCTGGCGGCGGGAGGACCTCCTACGAGCAGTACTTC.

The V call is TRBV9, the J call TRBJ2-3, with D possibly being TRBD2 (6 bases). CDR3 length: 14 residues. V shed 4 bases and J shed 4 bases, with 13 bases lying between them. In germline, CDR1 is SGDLS, CDR2 YYNGEE. CDR3 sequence: CASSQGEVADTQYF. The CDR3, as DNA: TGTGCCAGCAGCCAAGGGGAGGTCGCAGATACGCAGTATTTT. The full variable domain, in which reference TRBV9 and TRBJ2-3 provide the parts outside the CDR3, is DSGVTQTPKHLITATGQRVTLRCSPRSGDLSVYWYQQSLDQGLQFLIQYYNGEERAKGNILERFSAQQFPDLHSELNLSSLELGDSALYFCASSQGEVADTQYFGPGTRLTVL.

This rearrangement joins TRBV7-9 to TRBJ2-7; a possible D gene is TRBD1 (5 bases). Germline V CDR1 and CDR2: SEHNR, FQNEAQ (reference sequence). Trimming pared 3 bases from V and 7 bases from J, leaving 16 bases between. CDR3 size: 14 residues. CDR3 sequence: CASSFPDTPREQYF. DNA of the CDR3: TGTGCCAGCAGCTTTCCGGACACTCCTAGAGAGCAGTACTTC.

In its sample, this clone was seen a few times. The rearrangement joins TRBV4-3 to TRBJ1-5, with TRBD1 matching over 8 bases. CDR3 length: 15 residues. The junction had 8 bases not matched to a gene; V was cut back by 4 bases and J by 6 bases. Germline loops: CDR1 LGHNA, CDR2 YSLEER. CDR3 region: CASSPSWTGSQPQHF. The CDR3 DNA sequence: TGCGCCAGCAGCCCTTCTTGGACAGGGAGTCAGCCCCAGCATTTT.

This clone was detected once. The CDR3 nucleotides read TGCGCCAGCAGCCAAGACCAGGGGAACACTGAAGCTTTCTTT. It translates to CASSQDQGNTEAFF. The chain has TRBV4-3 and TRBJ1-1; a weak D match, TRBD1 (5 bases). Germline CDR1 and CDR2: LGHNA and YSLEER. CDR3 length: 14 amino acids. V lost 0 bases and J 1 base, leaving 6 bases between the germline ends.